Sequencing of this TCR beta chain was carried out in a study of shared clonotypes between healthy human individuals. General observations from the study: Sharing across four donors was highest in naive CD4 (roughly 5%) and lowest in memory CD8 (roughly 0.4%).

A remark on this clone: No antigen is known for it.

Only in-frame clones appear in the TCRdb table, and some are missing; sequencing was by immunoSEQ multiplex PCR. The sample contains 2,500,000 or so clones, 85% to 95% of which appear only once. This receptor was identified in a man between 18 and 29 years old in good health. Sequencing used naive CD4+ T cells sorted from blood. Subset reported: CD45RA+ positively selected.

CDR3 bases: TGTGCCAGCAGTGTAATGGAGCGTGGCTACACCTTC. Translated: CASSVMERGYTF. This sequence joins TRBV2 and TRBJ1-2, with D unclear. From germline, CDR1 is SNHLY and CDR2 FYNNEI. V was clipped by 4 bases and J by 7 bases, with 10 bases between them. The CDR3 runs to 12 residues.